Reported below is one T cell receptor beta chain. This clone was seen once. What this receptor recognizes is not known. No quality values exist for individual bases; no much larger clone is one base distant. CDR1 and CDR2 were assigned from the germline V gene (reference sequence) as SEHNR and FQNEAQ. The CDR3, cysteine through phenylalanine, is 13 amino acids long. Kept here is only the CDR3 DNA, which spans 39 bases and is read in frame from base 1. The trim is 1 base for V and 11 bases for J, with a gap of 14 bases between the germline ends. The data originate from a study of cytomegalovirus exposure and HLA in healthy donors (dated by TCRdb to about 2017). For the study in its entirety: An earlier analysis of roughly 500 of the donors reported 250 to 350 Gb of sequence data and 95 million to 120 million unique TCR beta sequences obtained from 150 million to 200 million T cells. About 280 gigabases of sequencing data and around 85 million unique TCR sequences made up an early release that covered some 640 HLA-typed donors. The genetic ancestry cluster associated with self-reported Caucasian donors included over 65% of the roughly 400 genotyped donors. The study aimed to test whether signatures of past pathogen exposure could be identified by cataloging public T cell receptors. Using immunosequencing, the study profiled T cell repertoires from 500 to 800 subjects and related those repertoires to cytomegalovirus serostatus. Along with the 666-subject first cohort, a separate validation cohort of over 90 different subjects was used. The study combined high-throughput TCR immunosequencing, statistical association of individual TCRs with disease status, and machine learning to predict cytomegalovirus infection status. To study patterns of TCR occurrence, a later analysis re-analyzed previously published TCR beta repertoires from 666 donors and added high-resolution HLA genotyping. In the later analysis, no new phenotypic data were used to find candidate immune exposures; instead, reliance was placed on TCR beta sequences and their occurrence across donors. In an earlier analysis of a few hundred of the donors, high-throughput TCR beta sequencing was used to judge whether each TCR beta V gene segment behaved as functional or pseudogenic. Donor age, sex, ethnicity and CMV serostatus were compiled together with the repertoire data. Genome-wide SNP genotypes for about three fifths of the roughly 670 donors were used in a later genetic analysis, which treated that subset as a discovery cohort. All discovery cohort repertoires had been generated on a single sequencing platform. Class I and class II HLA loci were covered by the typing at four-digit resolution. The number of donors typed differed by locus, with about 629-640 for A, B, C, DRB1 and DQB1, more than 500 for DQA1, 600 to 610 for DPA1, and approximately 470 for DPB1. Because of strong linkage in the cohort, five DR-DQ haplotypes were treated as single units for association and clustering. On average, about 240,000 unique TCR beta nucleotide sequences were sequenced per donor among 350 to 400 genotyped donors of the cohort, with about 19% of those sequences being non-productive.

The cohort consisted of some 730 healthy bone marrow donors. All cohort members were sampled while nominally healthy, although unrecorded immune exposures were likely present. The donor was CMV seropositive and belonged to the group of about 290 seropositive cohort members. Each donor provided a peripheral blood sample, and peripheral blood mononuclear cells were used for TCR beta sequencing. Genomic DNA was extracted from the blood cell samples with the Qiagen DNeasy Blood Extraction Kit. The library came from the immunoSEQ multiplex PCR assay. The multiplex PCR relied on a mix of 60 forward primers for TCR Vbeta segments and 13 reverse primers for TCR Jbeta segments. A multiplex PCR assay on genomic DNA amplified the CDR3 region of rearranged TCR beta genes. On the Illumina HiSeq System, the amplified TCR beta libraries were sequenced as 87-base-pair reads. In the paper's pipeline: A later analysis tallied 75 million to 95 million unique TCR beta chains across the approximately 670 repertoires, and approximately 11 million of those chains were shared by two or more donors. To remove PCR and sequencing errors, raw reads were error-corrected and collapsed into unique sequences using a nearest-neighbor algorithm that merged closely related sequences. To assign V, D and J gene segments, CDR3 sequences were aligned to IMGT reference sequences. For a sequence to be retained, a match of at least six nucleotides was required to both a V gene segment and a J gene segment. Rearrangements were called productive when the CDR3 lacked stop codons and stayed in frame with V and J; all others were non-productive. Following IMGT convention, CDR3 was defined as the stretch from the second conserved V-encoded cysteine up to the conserved J-encoded phenylalanine. The earlier analysis of 587 of the donors excluded any sequence lacking an unambiguous match to a single V gene segment. In an earlier analysis of 587 of the donors, V segments were called functional above 56.7% productive rearrangements and were called segregating when the between-donor standard deviation exceeded 5%. To diagnose cytomegalovirus status from the catalog of TCR beta chain sequences, a statistical classification framework was built. In a later analysis, V and J genes were assigned by comparing TCR nucleotide sequences against IMGT/GENE-DB human TR gene sequences. A later analysis assigned CDR3 sequences and most-parsimonious VDJ recombination scenarios with the TCRdist pipeline. A later analysis defined each TCR beta chain by its CDR3 amino acid sequence plus V-gene family, and excluded reads lacking a unique V-gene family. To address suspected cross-contamination and a sequencing artifact, a later analysis removed approximately 590 highly shared, low-generation-probability nucleotide sequences. For each public chain, a later analysis derived a clonal expansion index from normalized ranks of inferred template counts within each repertoire. Generation probabilities in a later analysis came from a VDJ recombination model fitted to out-of-frame rearrangements, and those results were checked against IGoR. In a later analysis, hypergeometric tests were used to score TCR-TCR, TCR-HLA and TCR-CMV co-occurrence, with a repertoire-size bias correction applied to TCR pairs. False discovery rates were estimated in a later analysis by permuting HLA or CMV assignments 20 times. In a later analysis, co-occurring TCRs were grouped using DBSCAN, and TCRdist sequence similarity was added for clustering within HLA-allele-positive subsets. Repertoires with fewer than 30,000 or more than 120,000 public chains, plus five repertoires with anomalous nucleotide sharing, were excluded from co-occurrence clustering. The table was pulled from immuneACCESS by TCRdb, which kept in-frame rearrangements only. Such tables lose some clones; where checked, under half of the loss comes from unresolved V genes, and the rest has no known cause. The V and J calls and clone size come from that table; D and trimming were worked out from the DNA. The sample table lists 120,000 or so clones, approximately 81% of them with a count of one. The ten largest clones represent 4% of the sample.

Points the paper makes about the study in general: Because some donors lacked HLA typing at each locus, the association tests relied only on the typed subset. The classifier was reported to diagnose cytomegalovirus status with high specificity and sensitivity in both the original cohort and the validation cohort. A cluster of highly shared sequence variants was judged likely to be a technical artifact of the sequencing pipeline. According to a later analysis, parvovirus B19, influenza, CMV and Epstein-Barr virus appeared linked to several top co-occurrence clusters. A later analysis found that TCR association rates varied across HLA loci, with DRB1 alleles showing the most associated TCRs and HLA-C alleles the fewest. In the study, some 160 TCR beta chains were listed as associated with cytomegalovirus. Immune exposure information for the cohort was limited to CMV serostatus. The authors suggested that the approach could potentially be generalized to other disease states and immunological phenotypes. An association between a missense DCLRE1C variant and V-gene and J-gene trimming of TCR beta chains was found in a later genetic analysis and replicated in an independent cohort. In this cohort, only TCR beta chains were sequenced, and detectable features were limited by the absence of alpha or paired-chain data. Compared with equally common non-associated chains, HLA-associated TCR beta chains in a later analysis were more clonally expanded and had lower generation probabilities. Strong co-occurrence of HLA alleles, especially DR and DQ, made assigning TCR associations to individual alleles difficult. While some public TCRs were present in many individuals, most TCR sequences turned up only very rarely across donors. A further reported finding was that TCR beta sequences accurately predicted the HLA-A and HLA-B alleles for most subjects in the first cohort. A later genetic analysis reported fewer N-insertions in productive TCRs among donors in an Asian-associated ancestry cluster than the roughly 720-donor mean. Correlated functional status among segregating V segments might reflect linkage disequilibrium, but an unknown experimental factor could not be ruled out. Three of the identified cytomegalovirus-associated TCR beta chains were confirmed in vitro to be specific for cytomegalovirus antigens. Roughly uniform sequencing depth across donors was assumed in presence/absence analyses, although this assumption may not hold. Because the 87-base-pair reads could not distinguish some IMGT-functional V segments, including TRBV6-2 and TRBV6-3, those segments were excluded. In an earlier analysis of approximately 590 of the donors, most TCR beta V segments appeared in productive rearrangements about 90% or about 30% of the time, broadly matching IMGT annotations. Because counts were too low, around 18 rarely observed V segments, including chromosome 9 orphons, were left out of the earlier analysis of a few hundred of the donors. In a later analysis, more than 15,000 TCR beta sequences were associated with specific HLA alleles at a false discovery rate of 0.05. According to a later analysis, most CMV-associated TCR beta chains appeared to be HLA-restricted, and the HLA associations seemed to be driven largely by CMV exposure.

The TCR was taken from a man aged 18 to 29 in good health and CMV-seropositive. The sample consisted of PBMCs. The chain links TRBV7-9 with TRBJ1-1; the D segment cannot be called with confidence. CDR3 region: CASSLGILQKAFF. The nucleotide sequence is TGTGCCAGCAGCTTAGGAATTTTACAGAAGGCTTTCTTT.